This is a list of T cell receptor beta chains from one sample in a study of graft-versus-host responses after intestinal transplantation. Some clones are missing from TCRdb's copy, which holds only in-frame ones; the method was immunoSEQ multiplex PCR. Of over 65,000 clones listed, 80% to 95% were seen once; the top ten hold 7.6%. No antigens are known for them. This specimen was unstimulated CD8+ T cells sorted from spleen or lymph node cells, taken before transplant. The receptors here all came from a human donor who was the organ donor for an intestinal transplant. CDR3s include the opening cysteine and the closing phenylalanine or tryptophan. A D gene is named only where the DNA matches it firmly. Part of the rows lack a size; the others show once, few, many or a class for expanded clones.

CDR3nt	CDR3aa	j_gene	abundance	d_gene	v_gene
TGCGCCAGCAGCCAAGATTGGCCGGGACAGGGGAGAAACGAGCAGTACTTC	CASSQDWPGQGRNEQYF	TRBJ2-7	NA	TRBD1	TRBV4-1
TGTGCCATCAGTGACGAGCGGAGCTCCTACGAGCAGTACTTC	CAISDERSSYEQYF	TRBJ2-7	NA	NA	TRBV10-3
TGTGCCAGCAGTGATATGAGGGGCGCTGACACTGAAGCTTTCTTT	CASSDMRGADTEAFF	TRBJ1-1	NA	NA	TRBV25-1
TGTGCCTGGAGTGCTCTCCCGGGACCGAGCACAGATACGCAGTATTTT	CAWSALPGPSTDTQYF	TRBJ2-3	NA	NA	TRBV30
TGTGCCAGTGCCGAAACAGGGAGTTTTTCAGATACGCAGTATTTT	CASAETGSFSDTQYF	TRBJ2-3	NA	NA	TRBV19
TGTGCCAGCAGCGAAGTTGGACTTAACATTCAGTACTTC	CASSEVGLNIQYF	TRBJ2-4	NA	NA	TRBV6-1
TGCGCCAGCAGCCAAGATGTAGGAATCTCCTACGAGCAGTACTTC	CASSQDVGISYEQYF	TRBJ2-7	NA	NA	TRBV4-1
TGTGCCAGCAGCGTGGGCCTGGGACTCTTCTCTGGAAACACCATATATTTT	CASSVGLGLFSGNTIYF	TRBJ1-3	NA	NA	TRBV11-2
TGTGCCAGCAGCTTAGCGGGGCCCTACGAGCAGTACTTC	CASSLAGPYEQYF	TRBJ2-7	NA	NA	TRBV11-3
TGTGCCAGCAGTTCTAGCGGGGGGGTTTACGATGAGCAGTTCTTC	CASSSSGGVYDEQFF	TRBJ2-1	NA	TRBD2	TRBV6-5
TGTGCCATCAGTGGGACTAGCGGAGGATACGAGCAGTACTTC	CAISGTSGGYEQYF	TRBJ2-7	NA	TRBD2	TRBV10-3
TGTGCCGGCAGCTACGAGGACTACGGCACAGATACGCAGTATTTT	CAGSYEDYGTDTQYF	TRBJ2-3	NA	NA	TRBV9
TGTGCCAGCAGTTTATCCGTGCAAAACACAGGGGAGGACGCTTTCTTT	CASSLSVQNTGEDAFF	TRBJ1-1	NA	TRBD1	TRBV27
TGTGCCATCGCCGCGGGATGGGGCAATCAGCCCCAGCATTTT	CAIAAGWGNQPQHF	TRBJ1-5	NA	NA	TRBV10-3
TGTGCCAGCACTCCCGAACCGGTAAGCTCCTACGAGCAGTACTTC	CASTPEPVSSYEQYF	TRBJ2-7	once	NA	TRBV2
TGTGCCAGCCGGGGGGGGTGGCCCTTCTATGGCTACACCTTC	CASRGGWPFYGYTF	TRBJ1-2	few	NA	TRBV6-5
TGTGCCAGCAGTTATGAACAGGGGAGTACCGGGGAGCTGTTTTTT	CASSYEQGSTGELFF	TRBJ2-2	NA	TRBD1	TRBV6-5
TGCGCCAGCGGCGGGGCGGGAGTAGGAGAGACCCAGTACTTC	CASGGAGVGETQYF	TRBJ2-5	NA	TRBD2	TRBV4-1
TGTGCCAGCAGTAGACAGGGAGTACAGCCCCAGCATTTT	CASSRQGVQPQHF	TRBJ1-5	NA	TRBD1	TRBV6-5
TGTGCCAGCAGTACAGGGGGTCACGAGCAGTACTTC	CASSTGGHEQYF	TRBJ2-7	once	TRBD1	TRBV27
TGTGCCAGCAGCCACGGGGGACTGATCTCCTACGAGCAGTACTTC	CASSHGGLISYEQYF	TRBJ2-7	NA	NA	TRBV5-5
TGTGCCATCCGAGGTGAAGCTTTCTTT	CAIRGEAFF	TRBJ1-1	NA	NA	TRBV6-1
TGCGCCAGCAGCCAAGATCTAGGGGGCCTGAACACTGAAGCTTTCTTT	CASSQDLGGLNTEAFF	TRBJ1-1	NA	TRBD1	TRBV4-1
TGCGCCAGCAGCCCCTGGCCGGGACAGGGGAGGAACACTGAAGCTTTCTTT	CASSPWPGQGRNTEAFF	TRBJ1-1	NA	TRBD1	TRBV4-1
TGTGCCAGCCATTTAGGACCTCTCGGGACCCAGTACTTC	CASHLGPLGTQYF	TRBJ2-5	NA	NA	TRBV6-5
TGTGCCAGCAGCTCGACTAGCGGGGTCTCAGATACGCAGTATTTT	CASSSTSGVSDTQYF	TRBJ2-3	NA	TRBD2	TRBV13
TGTGCCAGCAGCTTATGGGCAGGGGGTCGCAATCAGCCCCAGCATTTT	CASSLWAGGRNQPQHF	TRBJ1-5	NA	TRBD1	TRBV7-9
TGTGCCAGTAGTCCAGGACAGGGGCACCCCTACGAGCAGTACTTC	CASSPGQGHPYEQYF	TRBJ2-7	NA	TRBD1	TRBV19
TGCGCCAGCAGCCAATTCGACGTTGGAAACAATTCACCCCTCCACTTT	CASSQFDVGNNSPLHF	TRBJ1-6	few	NA	TRBV4-1
TGCGCCAGCAGTCAGCCTATCGGGACACGACGTCCTACTGAAGCTTTCTTT	CASSQPIGTRRPTEAFF	TRBJ1-1	once	NA	TRBV23-1
TGTGCCAGCGAAGGCCGCGGGAGTGGCTACACCTTC	CASEGRGSGYTF	TRBJ1-2	NA	NA	TRBV7-9
TGTGCCAGCAGCATACGACTAGCGGGGGGATTCACAGATACGCAGTATTTT	CASSIRLAGGFTDTQYF	TRBJ2-3	NA	TRBD2	TRBV11-2
TGTGCCAGCTCACCCCTCGGACTAGCGGGCCTCGGCAATGAGCAGTTCTTC	CASSPLGLAGLGNEQFF	TRBJ2-1	NA	TRBD2	TRBV18
TGTGCCAGCAGCCAAGTTAGGGGGAATGAGCAGTTCTTC	CASSQVRGNEQFF	TRBJ2-1	NA	NA	TRBV14
TGTGCCAGCAGCTCGGGACTAGCGGGAGTGAGCCATAGCACAGATACGCAGTATTTT	CASSSGLAGVSHSTDTQYF	TRBJ2-3	NA	TRBD2	TRBV7-9
TGCAGCGATGGACCAGGGGAGAACTATGGCTACACCTTC	CSDGPGENYGYTF	TRBJ1-2	NA	NA	TRBV29-1
TGCGCCAGCAGCTTGGGACAGGGGGCCTACGAGCAGTACTTC	CASSLGQGAYEQYF	TRBJ2-7	NA	TRBD1	TRBV5-1
TGTGCCAGCAGCCAAGATTACATAGGAAATACGCAGTATTTT	CASSQDYIGNTQYF	TRBJ2-3	NA	NA	TRBV14
TGCGCCAGCACATGGGGCCATCGGACAGGAAACACCATATATTTT	CASTWGHRTGNTIYF	TRBJ1-3	NA	NA	TRBV4-1
TGTGCCAGCAGTGGACGGGAGTACTATGGCTACACCTTC	CASSGREYYGYTF	TRBJ1-2	NA	NA	TRBV2
TGTGCCAGCAGCGCAGGGACAGGGGGCACTAGCGGGACCCAGTACTTC	CASSAGTGGTSGTQYF	TRBJ2-5	NA	TRBD1	TRBV9
TGTGCCAGCAGCCTAGGGACTAGCGGCTCCTACGAGCAGTACTTC	CASSLGTSGSYEQYF	TRBJ2-7	NA	TRBD2	TRBV5-4
TGCGCCAGCAAGGCGGGATCGGACAATGAGCAGTTCTTC	CASKAGSDNEQFF	TRBJ2-1	once	NA	TRBV5-1
TGTGCCAGCAGTTCATGGACAGGGGAGAACACCGGGGAGCTGTTTTTT	CASSSWTGENTGELFF	TRBJ2-2	NA	TRBD1	TRBV27
TGTGCCAGCAGCGTGCGGGGAGGGTATGGAAACACCATATATTTT	CASSVRGGYGNTIYF	TRBJ1-3	NA	NA	TRBV9
TGTGCCAGTAGTATGATCCGGGGGGGCTCTGAAGCTTTCTTT	CASSMIRGGSEAFF	TRBJ1-1	NA	NA	TRBV19
TGTGCCAGCAGGACACAGGAGACGAACACCGGGGAGCTGTTTTTT	CASRTQETNTGELFF	TRBJ2-2	NA	NA	TRBV6-5
TGTGCCGTCAGATTCGGGCAATTGACCGGGGAGCTGTTTTTT	CAVRFGQLTGELFF	TRBJ2-2	once	NA	TRBV10-3
TGTGCCAGCAGCCCCGCCGGGCTAGCGGGAGGGGTGGAGACCCAGTACTTC	CASSPAGLAGGVETQYF	TRBJ2-5	NA	TRBD2	TRBV11-3
TGTGCCAGCAGTGAAGTCGGGGCCACCTCTGGAAACACCATATATTTT	CASSEVGATSGNTIYF	TRBJ1-3	NA	NA	TRBV6-1
TGTGCCAGCACCAACCGACTAGCGGGAGGGCCCTACAATGAGCAGTTCTTC	CASTNRLAGGPYNEQFF	TRBJ2-1	NA	TRBD2	TRBV5-6
TGTGCCAGCAGCAAGGGAGAGGGACAGACACAGCAAGGGGAAAAACTGTTTTTT	CASSKGEGQTQQGEKLFF	TRBJ1-4	NA	NA	TRBV21-1
TGTGCCACCGGGACAGGGTATAGCAATCAGCCCCAGCATTTT	CATGTGYSNQPQHF	TRBJ1-5	NA	TRBD1	TRBV27